These 13 T cell receptor beta chains originate from one sample sequenced in a study of identical twins. TCRdb analysed the 5' RACE reads with MiXCR anew, one entry per CDR3 protein. The sample lists approximately 890,000 distinct CDR3 sequences, 10% to 15% occurring once. These same records also appear under a second study, on yellow fever vaccine responses in identical twins.

Sequencing was done on a sample of PBMCs. The receptors stem from a woman aged 18-29 years in good health.

The chain recombines TRBV6-6 with TRBJ2-1; D gene unclear. This CDR3 spans 13 amino acids. Trimming took off 7 bases at V and 6 bases at J, with 13 bases between the two ends. Germline CDR1 reads MNHNY; CDR2 reads SVGAGI (reference sequence). The CDR3 spells CASTDRGFNEQFF. The CDR3 coding sequence is TGTGCCAGCACCGATCGCGGATTCAATGAGCAGTTCTTC.

This rearrangement joins TRBV5-4 to TRBJ2-5; the D call may be TRBD1 or TRBD2 (6 bases each). V gave up 3 bases and J gave up 5 bases, with 23 bases separating them. The length of the CDR3 is 17 residues. Germline V gives CDR1 SGHNT, CDR2 YYREEE (reference sequence). In DNA, the CDR3 is TGTGCCAGCAGCTGGGACTCGGGACATGGACGAGATGAGACCCAGTACTTC. The encoded protein is CASSWDSGHGRDETQYF.

V gene TRBV27 combines with J gene TRBJ2-1; 11 bases fit TRBD2. CDR3 size: 16 residues. After removal of 5 bases from V and 6 bases from J, the junction contained 9 bases not matched to a gene. Germline V lookup: CDR1 MNHEY, CDR2 SMNVEV (reference sequence). Here the CDR3 reads CASSPLLAGASNEQFF. Written as DNA, the CDR3 is TGTGCCAGCAGTCCCCTACTAGCGGGGGCCTCCAATGAGCAGTTCTTC.

This clonotype occurred a few times. This rearrangement joins TRBV10-3 to TRBJ1-5; D ambiguous. With 4 bases removed from V and 4 bases from J, the gap between germline ends came to 8 bases. CDR1 and CDR2 from the germline V gene are ENHRY and SYGVKD. The CDR3 has 13 amino acids. The CDR3: CAISGQANQPQHF. CDR3 DNA: TGTGCCATCAGTGGCCAGGCGAATCAGCCCCAGCATTTT.

V gene TRBV12-3 or TRBV12-4 combines with J gene TRBJ1-6; TRBD1 agrees at 8 bases. CDR3 size: 15 residues. With V trimmed by 10 bases and J by 4 bases, 9 bases remained unmatched. The CDR3 nucleotides read TGTGCCACTTCGAGCAGGGGGCTTTATAATTCACCCCTCCACTTT. Protein product: CATSSRGLYNSPLHF.

The chain links TRBV6-2 or TRBV6-3 to TRBJ2-7, with a tentative D call TRBD2 (6 bases). The V end lost 6 bases, the J end lost 2 bases, and 23 bases lay between the germline ends. The CDR3 covers 17 residues. Per the germline V gene, CDR1 is MNHEY and CDR2 is SVGEGT. The CDR3 here is CASRHKPGLKIAYEQYV. CDR3 coding DNA: TGTGCCAGCAGGCACAAACCGGGACTTAAAATCGCCTACGAGCAGTACGTC.

This clonotype was counted between two and nine times. This chain uses TRBV6-2 or TRBV6-3 with TRBJ2-3; TRBD1 matches at 9 bases. Germline CDR1 MNHEY, CDR2 SVGEGT. V shed 0 bases and J 4 bases; nucleotides not matched to a gene: 8. The CDR3 spans 17 residues. This CDR3 reads CASSYSRTGVQSDTQYF. CDR3 coding DNA: TGTGCCAGCAGTTACTCGAGGACAGGGGTTCAGTCAGATACGCAGTATTTT.

There are a few counts of this clonotype. V gene TRBV20-1 combines with J gene TRBJ2-1; maybe TRBD2 (5 bases). V lost 1 base, J lost 10 bases, and 23 bases lay in between. The CDR3 is 16 residues long. The germline V gene has CDR1 DFQATT and CDR2 SNEGSKA (reference sequence). CDR3 region: CSARAQLESRRNEQFF. DNA for the CDR3: TGCAGTGCTAGAGCACAACTAGAAAGCAGGAGGAACGAGCAGTTCTTC.

The table lists this clonotype with many counts. This sequence joins TRBV24-1 and TRBJ1-5, with D perhaps matching TRBD1 (6 bases). CDR1 is KGHDR and CDR2 is SFDVKD in the germline V gene. The ends were cut back, 7 bases at V and 4 bases at J, with 13 bases in the middle. This CDR3 is 14 amino acids long. The CDR3 nucleotides are TGTGCCACCAGGGGAACAGGGAATAATCAGCCCCAGCATTTT. Translation gives CATRGTGNNQPQHF.

This clonotype came up a few times. This chain links TRBV18 with TRBJ1-1; D is ambiguous. Germline CDR1 reads KGHSH; CDR2 reads LQKENI. V was cut by 5 bases and J by 5 bases, with 12 bases left in between. The CDR3 consists of 13 residues. CDR3 region: CASSVAWGTEAFF. The CDR3 bases are TGTGCCAGCTCAGTCGCTTGGGGTACTGAAGCTTTCTTT.

The table lists this clonotype with a few counts. The rearrangement links TRBV11-2 to TRBJ2-5, with D perhaps matching TRBD1 or TRBD2 (5 bases each). The CDR3 runs 14 residues. Germline V lookup: CDR1 SGHAT, CDR2 FQNNGV. Trimming shortened V by 3 bases and J by 4 bases, and 12 bases separated the two germline ends. The CDR3 DNA reads TGTGCCAGCAGCTTTGGGACCAATTTAGAGACCCAGTACTTC. Its translation is CASSFGTNLETQYF. Supplemented by reference TRBV11-2 and TRBJ2-5, the full variable domain reads EAGVAQSPRYKIIEKRQSVAFWCNPISGHATLYWYQQILGQGPKLLIQFQNNGVVDDSQLPKDRFSAERLKGVDSTLKIQPAKLEDSAVYLCASSFGTNLETQYFGPGTRLLVL.

This clonotype has just a few counts. The chain carries TRBV7-6 and TRBJ1-1; D remains unclear. The length of the CDR3 is 16 residues. Germline assignment: CDR1 SGHVS and CDR2 FNYEAQ. Trimming left V 2 bases short and J 1 base short, with 14 bases between. CDR3 loop: CASSLRSGRKNTEAFF. CDR3 nucleotide sequence: TGTGCCAGCAGCTTACGGTCTGGTCGGAAGAACACTGAAGCTTTCTTT.

This sequence joins TRBV20-1 and TRBJ1-5; TRBD1 matches at 12 bases. J was trimmed by 6 bases and V by 6 bases; bases with no gene match: 6. The CDR3 extends over 14 amino acids. CDR1 DFQATT and CDR2 SNEGSKA come from the germline V gene (reference sequence). DNA of the CDR3: TGCAGTGCAGCCGGGACAGGGGGCAGTCAGCCCCAGCATTTT. It is translated as CSAAGTGGSQPQHF.